Below, 27 T cell receptor beta chains from the same sample are listed, as sequenced in a study of cytomegalovirus exposure and HLA in healthy donors. 13 Jbeta primers and 60 Vbeta primers were used for the PCR. Method: immunoSEQ multiplex PCR; TCRdb's copy keeps in-frame clones and lacks some. The repertoire holds approximately 54,000 clones, with roughly 84% as singletons. Sequencing was done on a sample of PBMCs. The receptors originated from a woman younger than 35 in good health and CMV-seronegative.

The chain combines TRBV4-1 with TRBJ2-3; 13 nucleotides agree with TRBD2. Germline CDR1 MGHRA, CDR2 YSYEKL. Trimming at V came to 4 bases and at J to 6 bases, leaving 7 bases not matched to a gene. CDR3 size: 16 residues. DNA for the CDR3: TGCGCCAGCAGCCTTGGGACTAGCGGGGATTCTGATACGCAGTATTTT. Translating gives CASSLGTSGDSDTQYF.

The V call is TRBV5-5, the J call TRBJ1-4, with 8 nucleotides matching TRBD1. The germline V gene has CDR1 SGHKS and CDR2 YYEKEE (reference sequence). This CDR3 is 16 amino acids long. The V gene end was trimmed by 0 bases and the J gene end by 5 bases; junction bases not matched to a gene: 6. The CDR3 bases are TGTGCCAGCAGCTTGGGAACAGGGGGGCGGAATGAAAAACTGTTTTTT. Protein product: CASSLGTGGRNEKLFF.

The chain combines TRBV29-1 with TRBJ2-1; TRBD2 matches at 10 bases. The CDR3 extends over 14 amino acids. Unmatched junction bases numbered 4, after V lost 5 bases and J lost 3 bases. The V gene's germline CDR1 is SQVTM and CDR2 ANQGSEA. This chain's CDR3 is CSVRSGRVYNEQFF. In DNA, the CDR3 is TGCAGCGTTCGAAGCGGGAGGGTCTACAATGAGCAGTTCTTC.

V is TRBV27 and J is TRBJ2-2; 7 bases agree with TRBD1. This CDR3 has 14 residues. After removal of 6 bases from V and 7 bases from J, the junction contained 8 bases not matched to a gene. Germline loops: CDR1 MNHEY, CDR2 SMNVEV (reference sequence). CDR3 sequence: CASSWDSRNGELFF. DNA for the CDR3: TGTGCCAGCAGCTGGGACAGTAGGAACGGGGAGCTGTTTTTT.

For this clone: The junction differs from germline at one of its ends, possibly a read error. The chain uses TRBV7-7 and TRBJ2-7; possible D gene TRBD2, 5 bases. The germline V gene encodes CDR1 SSHAT and CDR2 FNYEAQ (reference sequence). The CDR3 is 13 amino acids. The CDR3, as DNA: TGTGCTAGCAGCCCAGGACGGGACTACGAGCAGTACTTC. Translated: CASSPGRDYEQYF.

The chain recombines TRBV7-2 with TRBJ1-6; 7 bases fit TRBD1. From germline, CDR1 is SGHTA and CDR2 FQGNSA. The CDR3 spans 18 residues. After removal of 1 base from V and 4 bases from J, the junction contained 10 bases not matched to a gene. CDR3 sequence: CASSLVPRQGLYNSPLHF. The CDR3 coding sequence is TGTGCCAGCAGCTTAGTCCCTAGACAGGGTCTGTATAATTCACCCCTCCACTTT.

This sequence joins TRBV18 and TRBJ2-7, with 10 bases matching TRBD2. The CDR3 is 14 amino acids. The V gene end was trimmed by 5 bases and the J gene end by 3 bases; junction bases not matched to a gene: 4. Per the germline V gene, CDR1 is KGHSH and CDR2 is LQKENI. For the CDR3, the DNA is TGTGCCAGCTCATCAGCGGGAGGGGGCTACGAGCAGTACTTC. Translating gives CASSSAGGGYEQYF.

The table lists this clone with a few counts. This CDR3 reads CASSSRQGNTGELFF. CDR3 in DNA: TGTGCCAGCAGCTCCCGACAGGGGAACACCGGGGAGCTGTTTTTT. The chain is built from TRBV11-1 and TRBJ2-2; 7 bases are shared with TRBD1. With 4 bases clipped from V and 1 base from J, the junction kept 3 bases outside the gene matches. Germline assignment: CDR1 SGHAT and CDR2 FQDESV (reference sequence). The CDR3 loop spans 15 amino acids.

The CDR3 region is CASRRQGSGNSPLHF. CDR3 DNA: TGTGCCAGCAGGCGACAGGGGAGTGGTAATTCACCCCTCCACTTT. The chain carries TRBV5-8 and TRBJ1-6, with TRBD1 matching 8 bases. The CDR3 covers 15 residues. Germline CDR1 reads SGHTS; CDR2 reads YDEGEE. The V and J ends lost 5 bases and 6 bases, in that order; junction bases with no gene match: 7.

A few counts support this clone. The rearrangement joins TRBV27 to TRBJ1-2; D might be TRBD1 (5 bases). Germline V lookup: CDR1 MNHEY, CDR2 SMNVEV (reference sequence). This CDR3 comprises 15 residues. V lost 6 bases to trimming and J lost 0 bases, with 14 bases between them. DNA of the CDR3: TGTGCCAGCAGAGGGGTGCAGTTAGCTAACTATGGCTACACCTTC. It encodes CASRGVQLANYGYTF.

The genes are TRBV28 and TRBJ1-5; unclear D gene. Germline V gene lookup returns CDR1 MDHEN and CDR2 SYDVKM. CDR3 length equals 16 residues. V was clipped by 7 bases and J by 1 base, with 17 bases between them. CDR3 coding DNA: TGTGCCAGCACACTCGAAGGAGGTGGGAGCAATCAGCCCCAGCATTTT. It encodes CASTLEGGGSNQPQHF. The whole variable domain, remainder taken from reference TRBV28 and TRBJ1-5, is DVKVTQSSRYLVKRTGEKVFLECVQDMDHENMFWYRQDPGLGLRLIYFSYDVKMKEKGDIPEGYSVSREKKERFSLILESASTNQTSMYLCASTLEGGGSNQPQHFGDGTRLSIL.

This clone was seen a handful of times. The genes are TRBV5-1 and TRBJ2-7, with 13 bases fitting TRBD2. Germline-derived CDR1 and CDR2 are SGHRS and YFSETQ. There are 15 residues in the CDR3. The V gene end was trimmed by 4 bases and the J gene end by 2 bases; junction bases not matched to a gene: 3. For the CDR3, the DNA is TGCGCCAGCAGCGCTGGGACTAGCGGGGCCTACGAGCAGTACTTC. It translates to CASSAGTSGAYEQYF.

The rearrangement joins TRBV19 to TRBJ2-6, with D perhaps matching TRBD2 (6 bases). Germline lookup yields CDR1 LNHDA and CDR2 SQIVND (reference sequence). The germline V and J ends were trimmed by 5 bases and 0 bases, with 14 bases remaining between them. CDR3 length equals 17 residues. The CDR3 nucleotides read TGTGCCAGTAGTCGCGGGACTGGATTCTCTGGGGCCAACGTCCTGACTTTC. Protein: CASSRGTGFSGANVLTF.

The chain couples TRBV11-3 to TRBJ2-1; D is perhaps TRBD1 (5 bases). The CDR3 sequence is 16 residues long. The germline gives CDR1 SGHNT, CDR2 YENEEA. The ends were cut back, 5 bases at V and 4 bases at J, with 18 bases in the middle. CDR3 region: CASSMRTSGHYNEQFF. The CDR3 DNA reads as TGTGCCAGCAGCATGCGGACATCGGGCCATTACAATGAGCAGTTCTTC.

This clone was seen once. The V and J genes are TRBV25-1 and TRBJ1-5; no clear D gene. Trimming took off 4 bases at V and 9 bases at J, with 13 bases between the two ends. The length of the CDR3 is 13 residues. The germline CDR1 and CDR2 sequences are MGHDK and SYGVNS. The CDR3 DNA reads as TGTGCCAGCAGTGCCAGTAGCGAGAGGCCCCAGCATTTT. This translates into CASSASSERPQHF.

This sequence joins TRBV19 and TRBJ2-3; TRBD2 aligns across 9 bases. The CDR3 sequence is 19 residues long. Trimming at V came to 6 bases and at J to 0 bases, leaving 16 bases not matched to a gene. CDR1 and CDR2 from the germline V gene are LNHDA and SQIVND (reference sequence). The CDR3 region has the DNA TGTGCCAGTAGCCTCCCCCCGGGCAGAACTAGCGGGAGCACAGATACGCAGTATTTT. Translating it yields CASSLPPGRTSGSTDTQYF.

The rearrangement uses TRBV28 and TRBJ2-7, with 8 bases lining up with TRBD2. The V gene's germline CDR1 is MDHEN and CDR2 SYDVKM. V lost 6 bases to trimming and J lost 5 bases; unmatched junction nucleotides: 9. CDR3 length: 14 residues. Here the CDR3 reads CASRPGLGNHEQYF. In nucleotides, the CDR3 is TGTGCCAGCAGACCGGGACTAGGAAACCACGAGCAGTACTTC. The full variable domain, its missing parts supplied by reference TRBV28 and TRBJ2-7, is DVKVTQSSRYLVKRTGEKVFLECVQDMDHENMFWYRQDPGLGLRLIYFSYDVKMKEKGDIPEGYSVSREKKERFSLILESASTNQTSMYLCASRPGLGNHEQYFGPGTRLTVT.

The chain links TRBV7-9 to TRBJ1-2, with 10 nucleotides matching TRBD1. The CDR3 totals 14 residues. Germline values: CDR1 SEHNR, CDR2 FQNEAQ (reference sequence). The trim removed 1 base at V and 7 bases at J, leaving 3 bases unmatched. The CDR3 loop reads CASSLGDRGGGYTF. CDR3 nucleotides: TGTGCCAGCAGCTTAGGGGACAGGGGAGGTGGCTACACCTTC.

This chain joins TRBV7-3 and TRBJ2-2, with 8 positions matching TRBD2. The CDR3 sequence is 15 residues long. Losses at the gene ends were 4 bases for V and 3 bases for J; bases not matched to a gene: 4. In germline, CDR1 is SGHTA, CDR2 FQGTGA. For the CDR3, the DNA is TGTGCCAGCAGCTATTCGGGAGGGCACACCGGGGAGCTGTTTTTT. This gives the protein CASSYSGGHTGELFF.

This chain links TRBV11-2 with TRBJ1-3; D not resolved. V dropped 4 bases and J dropped 0 bases, with 13 bases sitting between them. The CDR3 runs 16 residues. The germline V gene encodes CDR1 SGHAT and CDR2 FQNNGV. The CDR3 reads CASSSITQDSGNTIYF. CDR3 nucleotides: TGTGCCAGCAGCTCTATTACCCAGGACTCTGGAAACACCATATATTTT.

The chain is built from TRBV10-3 and TRBJ1-1, with D maybe TRBD1 (5 bases). CDR3 length: 15 residues. V lost 3 bases and J 0 bases, leaving 11 bases between the germline ends. From germline, CDR1 is ENHRY and CDR2 SYGVKD. CDR3 protein: CAISDPGGLNTEAFF. In DNA, the CDR3 is TGTGCCATCAGTGACCCGGGGGGGTTGAACACTGAAGCTTTCTTT.

About this clone: The junction differs from germline at one of its ends, possibly a read error. The chain joins TRBV28 to TRBJ2-7, with 12 bases lining up with TRBD2. CDR1 and CDR2 from the germline V gene are MDHEN and SYDVKM. This CDR3 is built from 17 residues. The CDR3 region is CASSHGDIWKLAGGVIF. The DNA for the CDR3 is TGTGCCAGCAGCCATGGCGATATTTGGAAACTAGCGGGAGGAGTTATCTTC.

The V and J genes are TRBV5-1 and TRBJ1-4, with 7 bases aligning to TRBD1. The CDR3 is made up of 14 amino acids. V was clipped by 4 bases and J by 7 bases; unmatched bases: 7. The germline V gene encodes CDR1 SGHRS and CDR2 YFSETQ. The CDR3 reads CASSGGQSGEKLFF. The CDR3 DNA follows: TGCGCCAGCAGCGGGGGACAGAGCGGTGAAAAACTGTTTTTT.

The chain uses TRBV6-1 and TRBJ2-7; 8 nucleotides align to TRBD1. Trimming at V came to 5 bases and at J to 4 bases, leaving 4 bases not matched to a gene. Germline V gene data show CDR1 as MNHNS and CDR2 as SASEGT. The CDR3 spans 13 residues. CDR3 sequence: CASSTGGRYEQYF. CDR3 DNA: TGTGCCAGCAGTACAGGGGGGAGGTACGAGCAGTACTTC.

This clone was counted between two and nine times. The chain is built from TRBV7-9 and TRBJ1-6; D gene unclear. Germline CDR1 is SEHNR and CDR2 is FQNEAQ (reference sequence). Trimming left V 3 bases short and J 5 bases short, with 2 bases between. The CDR3 is made up of 12 amino acids. The CDR3 DNA follows: TGTGCCAGCAGCTTTAATAATTCACCCCTCCACTTT. Protein product: CASSFNNSPLHF.

This chain links TRBV27 with TRBJ2-7; 8 positions agree with TRBD1. V shed 6 bases, J shed 2 bases, and the junction held 18 bases outside the gene matches. Germline V gene sequence: CDR1 MNHEY, CDR2 SMNVEV (reference sequence). This CDR3 is 18 amino acids long. CDR3 sequence (DNA): TGTGCCAGCAGGGACCGGAGTTCGACAGGGGACTCCGCCTACGAGCAGTACTTC. Translated, it gives CASRDRSSTGDSAYEQYF.

The genes are TRBV15 and TRBJ1-3; no reliable D call. Germline V CDR1 and CDR2: LNHNV, YYDKDF (reference sequence). The CDR3 consists of 17 residues. Trimming pared 4 bases from V and 0 bases from J, leaving 16 bases between. This CDR3 is CATSTSSMPVSGNTIYF. DNA for the CDR3: TGTGCCACCAGCACCTCTAGCATGCCAGTCTCTGGAAACACCATATATTTT.